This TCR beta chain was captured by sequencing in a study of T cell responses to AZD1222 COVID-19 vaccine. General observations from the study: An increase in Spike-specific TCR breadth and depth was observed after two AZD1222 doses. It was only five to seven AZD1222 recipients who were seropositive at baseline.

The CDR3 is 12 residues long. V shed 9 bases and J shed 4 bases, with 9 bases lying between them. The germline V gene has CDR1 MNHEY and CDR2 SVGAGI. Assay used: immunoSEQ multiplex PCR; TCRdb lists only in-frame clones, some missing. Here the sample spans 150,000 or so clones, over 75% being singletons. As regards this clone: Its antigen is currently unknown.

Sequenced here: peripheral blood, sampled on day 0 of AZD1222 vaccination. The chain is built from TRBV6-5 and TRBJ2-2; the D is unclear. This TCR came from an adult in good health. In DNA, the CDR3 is TGTGCCAGTTCTGGTTTCACCGGGGAGCTGTTTTTT. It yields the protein CASSGFTGELFF.